The clone carrying this T cell receptor (beta chain) was recorded many times. What it binds is unknown. Regarding the study as a whole: Tumor memory CD4+ T cell TCR gene usage clustered with blood and lymph node memory CD4+ cells and lymph node naive CD4+ cells.

Semi-nested PCR with Nested Universal Primer A followed constant-region reverse priming of full-length variable regions. TCRdb processed the 5' RACE reads anew with MiXCR; each CDR3 protein has one entry. The repertoire includes approximately 40,000 distinct CDR3 sequences, approximately 20% of them detected once, and about 2.8% sits in the top ten. CD25-based Treg depletion was applied to purified naive CD4+ T cells. This receptor was taken from a female donor with breast cancer. Source material: naive CD4+ T cells sorted from a lymph node. Described subset: naive CD4+ T cells, CD4+CD45RA+CD25-.

CDR3 sequence (DNA): TGTGCCAGCAGTTACTCCAGAGGACAGGGACTGTACGAGCAGTACTTC. This codes for CASSYSRGQGLYEQYF. This chain joins TRBV6-6 and TRBJ2-7, with 8 positions matching TRBD1. Germline V gene data show CDR1 as MNHNY and CDR2 as SVGAGI (reference sequence). Trimming cost V 0 bases and J 4 bases; bases outside gene matches: 8. This CDR3 has 16 residues.